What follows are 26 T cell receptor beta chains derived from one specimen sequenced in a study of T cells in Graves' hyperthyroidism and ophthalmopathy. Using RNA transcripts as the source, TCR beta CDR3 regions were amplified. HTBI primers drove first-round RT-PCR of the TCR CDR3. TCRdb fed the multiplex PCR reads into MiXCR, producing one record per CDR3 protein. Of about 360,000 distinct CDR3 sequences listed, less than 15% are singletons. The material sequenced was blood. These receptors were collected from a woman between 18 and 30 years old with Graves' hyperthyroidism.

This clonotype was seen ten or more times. The CDR3 nucleotides read TGTGCCAGCAGTTACTCGACTCACAGGGGGAACTATGGCTACACCTTC. Its protein product is CASSYSTHRGNYGYTF. The chain combines TRBV6-2 or TRBV6-3 with TRBJ1-2, with 8 bases fitting TRBD1. V was pared by 0 bases and J by 2 bases, with 5 bases of the junction left unmatched. This CDR3 contains 16 residues. Germline V gene data show CDR1 as MNHEY and CDR2 as SVGEGT.

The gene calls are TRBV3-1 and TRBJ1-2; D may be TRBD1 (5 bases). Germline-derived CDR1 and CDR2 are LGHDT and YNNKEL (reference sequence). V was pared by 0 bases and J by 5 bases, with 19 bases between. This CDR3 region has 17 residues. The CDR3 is CASSQDIQGGIGYGYTF. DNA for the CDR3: TGTGCCAGCAGCCAAGATATCCAGGGAGGGATAGGTTATGGCTACACCTTC.

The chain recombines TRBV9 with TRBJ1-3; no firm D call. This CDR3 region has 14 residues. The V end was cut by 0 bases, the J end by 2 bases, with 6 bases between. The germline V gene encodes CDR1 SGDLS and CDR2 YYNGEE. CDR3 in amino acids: CASSVEGPGNTIYF. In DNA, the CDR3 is TGTGCCAGCAGCGTAGAGGGTCCTGGAAACACCATATATTTT.

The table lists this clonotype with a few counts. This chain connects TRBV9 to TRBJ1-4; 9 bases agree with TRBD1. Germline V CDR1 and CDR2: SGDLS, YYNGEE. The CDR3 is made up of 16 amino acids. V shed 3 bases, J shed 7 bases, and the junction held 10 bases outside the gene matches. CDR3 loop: CASSAYTGGFGEKLFF. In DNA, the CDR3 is TGTGCCAGCAGCGCTTATACAGGGGGCTTCGGTGAAAAACTGTTTTTT.

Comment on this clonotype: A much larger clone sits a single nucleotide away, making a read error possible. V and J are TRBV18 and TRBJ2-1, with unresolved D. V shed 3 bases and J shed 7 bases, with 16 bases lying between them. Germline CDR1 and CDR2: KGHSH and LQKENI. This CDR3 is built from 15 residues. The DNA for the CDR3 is TGTGCCAGCTCACCGACTCCATCGGACGCAAATGAGCAGTTCTTC. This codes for CASSPTPSDANEQFF. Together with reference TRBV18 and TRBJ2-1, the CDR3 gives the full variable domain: NAGVMQNPRHLVRRRGQEARLRCSPMKGHSHVYWYRQLPEEGLKFMVYLQKENIIDESGMPKERFSAEFPKEGPSILRIQQVVRGDSAAYFCASSPTPSDANEQFFGPGTRLTVL.

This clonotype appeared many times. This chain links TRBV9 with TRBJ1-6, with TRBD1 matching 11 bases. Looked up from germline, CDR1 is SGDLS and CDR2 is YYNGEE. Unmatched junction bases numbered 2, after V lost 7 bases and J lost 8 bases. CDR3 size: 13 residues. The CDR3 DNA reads TGTGCCAGCGGGGACAGGGGGTATTCACCCCTCCACTTT. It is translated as CASGDRGYSPLHF.

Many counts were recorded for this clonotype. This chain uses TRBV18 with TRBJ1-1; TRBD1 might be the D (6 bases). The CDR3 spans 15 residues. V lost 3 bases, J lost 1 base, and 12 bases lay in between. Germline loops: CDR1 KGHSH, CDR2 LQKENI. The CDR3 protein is CASSPLQGTNTEAFF. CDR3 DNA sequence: TGTGCCAGCTCACCCCTACAGGGAACGAACACTGAAGCTTTCTTT.

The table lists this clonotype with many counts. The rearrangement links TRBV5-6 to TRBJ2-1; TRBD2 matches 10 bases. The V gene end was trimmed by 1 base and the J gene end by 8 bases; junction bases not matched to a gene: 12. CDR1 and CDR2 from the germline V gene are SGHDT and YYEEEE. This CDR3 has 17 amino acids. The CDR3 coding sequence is TGTGCCAGCAGCTTGACGCCAGGACTAGCGGCCTGGGATGAGCAGTTCTTC. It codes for CASSLTPGLAAWDEQFF. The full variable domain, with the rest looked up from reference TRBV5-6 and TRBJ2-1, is DAGVTQSPTHLIKTRGQQVTLRCSPKSGHDTVSWYQQALGQGPQFIFQYYEEEERQRGNFPDRFSGHQFPNYSSELNVNALLLGDSALYLCASSLTPGLAAWDEQFFGPGTRLTVL.

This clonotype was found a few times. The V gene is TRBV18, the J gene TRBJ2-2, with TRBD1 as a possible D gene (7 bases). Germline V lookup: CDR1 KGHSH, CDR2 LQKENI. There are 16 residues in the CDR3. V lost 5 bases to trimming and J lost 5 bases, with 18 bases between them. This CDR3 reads CASSTEGARITGELFF. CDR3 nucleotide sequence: TGTGCCAGCTCAACGGAGGGGGCCCGGATTACCGGGGAGCTGTTTTTT.

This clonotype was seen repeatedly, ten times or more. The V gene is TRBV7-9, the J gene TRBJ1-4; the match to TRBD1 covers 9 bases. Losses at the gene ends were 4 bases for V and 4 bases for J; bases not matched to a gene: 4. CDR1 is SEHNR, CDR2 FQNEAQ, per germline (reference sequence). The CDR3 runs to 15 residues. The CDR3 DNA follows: TGTGCCAGCAGCTGGGACAGGGCGGGTAATGAAAAACTGTTTTTT. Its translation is CASSWDRAGNEKLFF. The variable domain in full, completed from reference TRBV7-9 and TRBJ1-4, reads DTGVSQNPRHKITKRGQNVTFRCDPISEHNRLYWYRQTLGQGPEFLTYFQNEAQLEKSRLLSDRFSAERPKGSFSTLEIQRTEQGDSAMYLCASSWDRAGNEKLFFGSGTQLSVL.

The CDR3 reads CAISEGRTGEFF. The CDR3 coding sequence is TGTGCCATCAGTGAGGGCAGGACAGGGGAGTTCTTC. The chain joins TRBV10-3 to TRBJ2-1; 9 bases align to TRBD1. CDR3 length: 12 amino acids. Per germline, CDR1 ENHRY and CDR2 SYGVKD. The V gene end was trimmed by 2 bases and the J gene end by 14 bases; junction bases not matched to a gene: 4.

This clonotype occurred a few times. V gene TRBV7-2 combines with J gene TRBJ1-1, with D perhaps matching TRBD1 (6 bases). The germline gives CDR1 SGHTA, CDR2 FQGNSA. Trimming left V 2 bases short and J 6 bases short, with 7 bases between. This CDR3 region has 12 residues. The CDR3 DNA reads TGTGCCAGCAGCTTATGGGGGCCTGAAGCTTTCTTT. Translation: CASSLWGPEAFF.

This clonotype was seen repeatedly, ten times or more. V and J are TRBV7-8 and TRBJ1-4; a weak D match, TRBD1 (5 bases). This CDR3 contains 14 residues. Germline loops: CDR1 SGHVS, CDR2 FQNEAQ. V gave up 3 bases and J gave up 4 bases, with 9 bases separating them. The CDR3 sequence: CASSLGLINEKLFF. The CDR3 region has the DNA TGTGCCAGCAGCTTGGGACTGATTAATGAAAAACTGTTTTTT.

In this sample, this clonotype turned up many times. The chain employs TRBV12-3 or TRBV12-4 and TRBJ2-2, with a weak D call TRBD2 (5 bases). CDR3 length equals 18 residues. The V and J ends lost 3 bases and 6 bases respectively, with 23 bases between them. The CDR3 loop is CASSFFVPDPRGAGELFF. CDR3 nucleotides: TGTGCCAGCAGTTTCTTTGTGCCCGACCCCCGGGGTGCCGGGGAGCTGTTTTTT.

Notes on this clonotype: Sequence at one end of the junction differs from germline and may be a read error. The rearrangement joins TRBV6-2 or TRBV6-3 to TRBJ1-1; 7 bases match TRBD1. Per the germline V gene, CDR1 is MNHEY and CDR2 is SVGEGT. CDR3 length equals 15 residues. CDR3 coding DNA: TGTGCCAGCAGTGCCAGGGGGACCGCTAACACTGAAGCTTTCTTC. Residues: CASSARGTANTEAFF.

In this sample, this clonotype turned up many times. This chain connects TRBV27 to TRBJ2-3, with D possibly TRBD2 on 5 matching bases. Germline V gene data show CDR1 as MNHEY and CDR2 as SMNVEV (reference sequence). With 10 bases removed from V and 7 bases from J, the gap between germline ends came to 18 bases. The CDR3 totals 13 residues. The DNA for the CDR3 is TGTGCCATCAAGGAGGCCGGAGGTTATACGCAGTATTTT. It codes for CAIKEAGGYTQYF.

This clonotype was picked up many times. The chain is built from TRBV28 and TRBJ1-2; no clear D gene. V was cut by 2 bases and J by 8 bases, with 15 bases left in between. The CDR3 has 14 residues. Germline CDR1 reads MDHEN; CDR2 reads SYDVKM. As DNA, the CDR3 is TGTGCCAGCAGTTTACAGGTCATGGGATTCGGCTACACCTTC. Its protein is CASSLQVMGFGYTF.

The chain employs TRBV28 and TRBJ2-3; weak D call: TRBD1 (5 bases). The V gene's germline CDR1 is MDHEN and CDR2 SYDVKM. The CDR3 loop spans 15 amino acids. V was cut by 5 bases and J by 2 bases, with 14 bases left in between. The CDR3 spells CASSGKGHYTDTQYF. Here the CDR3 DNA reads TGTGCCAGCAGTGGGAAAGGACACTACACAGATACGCAGTATTTT.

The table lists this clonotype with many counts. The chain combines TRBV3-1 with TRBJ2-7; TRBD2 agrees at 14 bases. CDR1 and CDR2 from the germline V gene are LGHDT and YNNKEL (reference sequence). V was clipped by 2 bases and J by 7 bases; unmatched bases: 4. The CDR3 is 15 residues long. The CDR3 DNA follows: TGTGCCAGCAGCCAAAGGGGGACTAGCGGGAGTGAGCAGTACTTC. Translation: CASSQRGTSGSEQYF.

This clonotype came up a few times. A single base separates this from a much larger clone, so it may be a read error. This chain's CDR3 is CASKQDRVNFSNQLQHF. The DNA of the CDR3 is TGTGCCAGCAAGCAAGACAGGGTCAATTTTAGCAATCAGCTCCAGCATTTT. This rearrangement joins TRBV6-1 to TRBJ1-5; 7 nucleotides align to TRBD1. This CDR3 is built from 17 residues. Per germline, CDR1 MNHNS and CDR2 SASEGT.

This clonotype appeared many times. CDR3 protein: CASSPGTGLKAFF. The CDR3 coding sequence is TGTGCCAGCAGCCCAGGGACAGGGTTGAAAGCTTTCTTT. The chain has TRBV28 and TRBJ1-1; 9 nucleotides agree with TRBD1. The CDR3 has 13 amino acids. J was trimmed by 9 bases and V by 6 bases; bases with no gene match: 8. Germline assignment: CDR1 MDHEN and CDR2 SYDVKM.

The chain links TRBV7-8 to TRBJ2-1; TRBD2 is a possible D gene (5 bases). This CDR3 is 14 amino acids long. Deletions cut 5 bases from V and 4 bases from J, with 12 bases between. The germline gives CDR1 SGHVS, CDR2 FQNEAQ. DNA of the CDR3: TGTGCCAGCAGCCCAGACGGACTTTACAATGAGCAGTTCTTC. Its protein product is CASSPDGLYNEQFF. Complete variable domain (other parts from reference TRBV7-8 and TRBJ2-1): GAGVSQSPRYKVAKRGQDVALRCDPISGHVSLFWYQQALGQGPEFLTYFQNEAQLDKSGLPSDRFFAERPEGSVSTLKIQRTQQEDSAVYLCASSPDGLYNEQFFGPGTRLTVL.

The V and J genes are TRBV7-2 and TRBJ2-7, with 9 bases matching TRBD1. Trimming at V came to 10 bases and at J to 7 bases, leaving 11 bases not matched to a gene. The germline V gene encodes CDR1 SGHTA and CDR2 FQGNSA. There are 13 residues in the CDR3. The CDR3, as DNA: TGTGCCAACAGTGAGGGACAGGGAGATGAGCAGTACTTC. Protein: CANSEGQGDEQYF.

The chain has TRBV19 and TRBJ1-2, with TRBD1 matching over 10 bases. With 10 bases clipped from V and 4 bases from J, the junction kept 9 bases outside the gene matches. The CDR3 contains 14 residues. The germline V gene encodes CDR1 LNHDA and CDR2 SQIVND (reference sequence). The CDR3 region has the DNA TGTGCCATTAACCCGGGACAGGGGTCCTATGGCTACACCTTC. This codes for CAINPGQGSYGYTF. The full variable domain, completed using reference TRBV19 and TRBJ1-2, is DGGITQSPKYLFRKEGQNVTLSCEQNLNHDAMYWYRQDPGQGLRLIYYSQIVNDFQKGDIAEGYSVSREKKESFPLTVTSAQKNPTAFYLCAINPGQGSYGYTFGSGTRLTVV.

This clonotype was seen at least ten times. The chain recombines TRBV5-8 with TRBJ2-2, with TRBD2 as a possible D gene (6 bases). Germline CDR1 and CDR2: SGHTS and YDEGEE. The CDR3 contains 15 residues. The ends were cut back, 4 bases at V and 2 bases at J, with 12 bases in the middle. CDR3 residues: CASSTGTSNTGELFF. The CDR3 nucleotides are TGTGCCAGCAGCACCGGGACTTCCAACACCGGGGAGCTGTTTTTT.

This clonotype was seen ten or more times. CDR3 protein: CASRPDRNNEQFF. The DNA of the CDR3 is TGCGCCAGCAGACCCGACAGAAACAATGAGCAGTTCTTC. The rearrangement joins TRBV5-1 to TRBJ2-1; a weak D match, TRBD1 (5 bases). The V gene lost 5 bases and the J gene lost 5 bases, with 11 bases spanning the gap. This CDR3 spans 13 amino acids. The V gene's germline CDR1 is SGHRS and CDR2 YFSETQ.